Shown below are 4 T cell receptor beta chains from a single sample sequenced in a study of spatial heterogeneity in lung cancer. The time point denotes: sample taken at primary tumor resection. No cell sorting; template was whole RNA from tumor, lung tissue or PBMC. TCRdb recomputed calls from the 5' RACE reads with MiXCR, one row per CDR3 protein. The table has several thousand distinct CDR3 sequences, roughly 50% seen once. Sequenced material: PBMCs, taken at surgery. The receptors stem from a female donor with early-stage non-small cell lung cancer.

This clonotype has more than one count but fewer than ten. As an off-target read in a library built for alpha chains, this beta chain has a frequency of little significance. This chain uses TRBV10-3 with TRBJ2-7; D is perhaps TRBD2 (6 bases). Looked up from germline, CDR1 is ENHRY and CDR2 is SYGVKD. The CDR3 extends over 12 amino acids. V lost 10 bases to trimming and J lost 6 bases, with 16 bases between them. The CDR3 DNA is TGTGCCACCGAGGATTTCGGGGGCGAGCAGTACTTC. This translates into CATEDFGGEQYF.

On this clonotype itself: This beta chain is an unintended read in a library built for alpha chains; its size means little. The J gene is TRBJ2-1, the V gene TRBV24-1, with a tentative D call TRBD2 (6 bases). The V gene lost 7 bases and the J gene lost 8 bases, with 14 bases spanning the gap. CDR3 size: 13 residues. Germline CDR1 reads KGHDR; CDR2 reads SFDVKD. The CDR3 coding sequence is TGTGCCACCAGAACTAGCAACACTCATGAGCAGTTCTTC. Translating gives CATRTSNTHEQFF.

About this clonotype: The size of this beta chain means little, since it is a stray read in a library made for alpha chains. The rearrangement joins TRBV3-1 to TRBJ2-1; D is ambiguous. V dropped 1 base and J dropped 7 bases, with 5 bases sitting between them. There are 12 residues in the CDR3. The germline V gene has CDR1 LGHDT and CDR2 YNNKEL (reference sequence). CDR3 sequence: CASSQAGNEQFF. The CDR3 DNA is TGTGCCAGCAGCCAAGCTGGAAATGAGCAGTTCTTC.

In its sample, this clonotype was seen once. A library made for alpha chains picked up this beta chain off target, so its size means little. J is TRBJ2-7 and V is TRBV5-5, with D uncertain. Germline CDR1 and CDR2: SGHKS and YYEKEE (reference sequence). The CDR3 is 13 residues long. V lost 6 bases and J lost 5, with 15 bases in between. In nucleotides, the CDR3 is TGTGCCAGCACCCTCCCCAGGAAGAACGAGCAGTACTTC. This sequence encodes CASTLPRKNEQYF.